This entry lists 28 T cell receptor beta chains sequenced from one sample in a study of T cell responses to AZD1222 COVID-19 vaccine. Generated by immunoSEQ multiplex PCR, the TCRdb table keeps only in-frame clones and is missing some. The profile shows about 180,000 clones, 80% to 90% of them singletons. This material consisted of peripheral blood, taken on day 0 of AZD1222 vaccination. These receptors were collected from an adult in good health.

This chain links TRBV5-1 with TRBJ1-6; 7 bases map to TRBD1. V lost 3 bases, J lost 6 bases, and 3 bases stayed unmatched. The CDR3 extends over 14 amino acids. Germline values: CDR1 SGHRS, CDR2 YFSETQ. CDR3: CASSSRDSNSPLHF. DNA of the CDR3: TGCGCCAGCAGCTCCCGGGACAGTAATTCACCCCTCCACTTT.

The rearrangement uses TRBV4-3 and TRBJ1-2, with D possibly being TRBD1 (6 bases). The CDR3 consists of 14 residues. From germline, CDR1 is LGHNA and CDR2 YSLEER. Trimming took 3 bases from V and 4 from J, leaving 12 bases between them. The CDR3 nucleotides read TGCGCCAGCAGCCAGCAAAAACAGGGCTATGGCTACACCTTC. Translated, it gives CASSQQKQGYGYTF.

This chain connects TRBV11-3 to TRBJ2-2, with 9 bases matching TRBD1. The germline V gene has CDR1 SGHNT and CDR2 YENEEA. There are 15 residues in the CDR3. The V segment lost 5 bases and the J segment 3 bases; nucleotides outside the gene matches: 4. In DNA, the CDR3 is TGTGCCAGCAGCCGGACAGGGGTAGACACCGGGGAGCTGTTTTTT. It yields the protein CASSRTGVDTGELFF.

The rearrangement links TRBV6-5 to TRBJ2-7, with TRBD2 as a possible D gene (7 bases). Germline CDR1 and CDR2: MNHEY and SVGAGI. The CDR3 contains 15 residues. V lost 8 bases and J 5 bases, leaving 22 bases between the germline ends. The CDR3 loop reads CASSPRLGGPHEQYF. CDR3 DNA: TGTGCCAGCTCTCCTCGGTTGGGGGGGCCCCACGAGCAGTACTTC.

This chain's CDR3 is CASRDPGNTIYF. CDR3 DNA: TGTGCCAGCAGGGACCCGGGAAACACCATATATTTT. The chain is built from TRBV4-2 and TRBJ1-3; no firm D call. Germline lookup yields CDR1 LGHNA and CDR2 YNFKEQ. V dropped 6 bases and J dropped 4 bases, with 7 bases sitting between them. The CDR3 runs 12 residues.

The chain combines TRBV7-3 with TRBJ2-3; no definite D call. This CDR3 contains 14 residues. Trimming left V 2 bases short and J 1 base short, with 7 bases between. From germline, CDR1 is SGHTA and CDR2 FQGTGA. As DNA, the CDR3 is TGTGCCAGCAGCTTACTTGGGCGCACAGATACGCAGTATTTT. Its protein is CASSLLGRTDTQYF. Combining the CDR3 with reference TRBV7-3 and TRBJ2-3 gives the whole variable domain GAGVSQTPSNKVTEKGKYVELRCDPISGHTALYWYRQSLGQGPEFLIYFQGTGAADDSGLPNDRFFAVRPEGSVSTLKIQRTERGDSAVYLCASSLLGRTDTQYFGPGTRLTVL.

The genes are TRBV27 and TRBJ2-3; no reliable D call. CDR3 length: 13 residues. V shed 6 bases and J shed 0 bases, with 7 bases lying between them. The V gene's germline CDR1 is MNHEY and CDR2 SMNVEV (reference sequence). The CDR3 sequence is CASRQTSTDTQYF. In nucleotides, the CDR3 is TGTGCCAGCAGACAGACTAGCACAGATACGCAGTATTTT.

The rearrangement links TRBV7-8 to TRBJ2-1, with D perhaps given as TRBD1 or TRBD2 (6 bases each). The length of the CDR3 is 17 residues. Germline loops: CDR1 SGHVS, CDR2 FQNEAQ. V dropped 3 bases and J dropped 2 bases, with 17 bases sitting between them. The CDR3 reads CASSLEAGGGAYNEQFF. The CDR3 bases are TGTGCCAGCAGCTTGGAGGCCGGGGGCGGTGCCTACAATGAGCAGTTCTTC.

The chain employs TRBV7-2 and TRBJ1-5; a possible D gene is TRBD1 (5 bases). The CDR3 loop spans 14 amino acids. The germline CDR1 and CDR2 sequences are SGHTA and FQGNSA. V lost 1 base and J lost 5, with 9 bases in between. CDR3 bases: TGTGCCAGCAGCTTAGAGGGGCTCTATCAGCCCCAGCATTTT. Protein: CASSLEGLYQPQHF.

The chain links TRBV14 to TRBJ2-2; D is undetermined. This CDR3 region has 13 residues. Germline V CDR1 and CDR2: SGHDN, FVKESK. V dropped 2 bases and J dropped 6 bases, with 7 bases sitting between them. This CDR3 is CASSQNWAGELFF. CDR3 nucleotides: TGTGCCAGCAGCCAAAATTGGGCCGGGGAGCTGTTTTTT.

The genes are TRBV27 and TRBJ1-2, with a tentative D call TRBD1 (5 bases). This CDR3 region has 12 residues. Germline loops: CDR1 MNHEY, CDR2 SMNVEV (reference sequence). V lost 8 bases and J 10 bases, leaving 17 bases between the germline ends. CDR3 DNA: TGTGCCAGCCGCGGTGCCGGGGGGGTCTACACCTTC. Amino acid sequence: CASRGAGGVYTF.

V and J are TRBV16 and TRBJ1-2, with unresolved D. There are 14 residues in the CDR3. CDR1 KGHSY and CDR2 FQNENV come from the germline V gene. Trimming took off 0 bases at V and 4 bases at J, with 9 bases between the two ends. The CDR3 nucleotides are TGTGCCAGCAGCCAATCGGACTCGACCTATGGCTACACCTTC. This encodes CASSQSDSTYGYTF.

The V and J genes are TRBV10-3 and TRBJ1-2; a weak D match, TRBD1 (5 bases). This CDR3 spans 14 amino acids. Trimming removed 4 bases from V and 10 bases from J, with 19 bases in between. Germline CDR1 reads ENHRY; CDR2 reads SYGVKD. The DNA for the CDR3 is TGTGCCATCAGTGGCCAACGGGAACCCAGGGACTACACCTTC. It specifies CAISGQREPRDYTF.

This clone was seen a handful of times. J is TRBJ2-2 and V is TRBV7-9; D gene unclear. Germline V gives CDR1 SEHNR, CDR2 FQNEAQ (reference sequence). The length of the CDR3 is 8 residues. Deletions cut 5 bases from V and 11 bases from J, with 0 bases between. The CDR3: CASSELFF. For the CDR3, the DNA is TGTGCCAGCAGCGAGCTGTTTTTT.

The gene calls are TRBV11-2 and TRBJ1-1, with TRBD1 matching 9 bases. Germline loops: CDR1 SGHAT, CDR2 FQNNGV. CDR3 length: 15 residues. J was trimmed by 4 bases and V by 4 bases; bases with no gene match: 7. CDR3 DNA: TGTGCCAGCAGCTCTGGGACAGGGTGGATCACTGAAGCTTTCTTT. As protein: CASSSGTGWITEAFF.

V usage is TRBV18 and J usage is TRBJ2-7; D may be TRBD2 (6 bases). The length of the CDR3 is 15 residues. CDR1 is KGHSH and CDR2 is LQKENI in the germline V gene. V lost 1 base and J lost 0, with 10 bases in between. CDR3 nucleotide sequence: TGTGCCAGCTCACCACGCCCGGGACTCTCCTACGAGCAGTACTTC. Amino acid sequence: CASSPRPGLSYEQYF.

CDR3 DNA: TGTGCCATCAGAGCGTCCCGTGGAGGAAACAATTCACCCCTCCACTTT. It codes for CAIRASRGGNNSPLHF. V usage is TRBV10-3 and J usage is TRBJ1-6, with D unresolved. Per germline, CDR1 ENHRY and CDR2 SYGVKD. CDR3 length equals 16 residues. Deletions cut 6 bases from V and 7 bases from J, with 19 bases between.

This chain connects TRBV5-1 to TRBJ2-7, with TRBD1 matching 9 bases. V gave up 4 bases and J gave up 5 bases; unmatched junction bases: 7. CDR3 size: 14 residues. The germline gives CDR1 SGHRS, CDR2 YFSETQ. This CDR3 is CASSTGQGTHEQYF. CDR3 nucleotides: TGCGCCAGCAGCACCGGACAGGGGACCCACGAGCAGTACTTC.

This chain connects TRBV27 to TRBJ2-1, with TRBD2 matching over 9 bases. CDR3 length: 15 residues. The V gene end was trimmed by 2 bases and the J gene end by 4 bases; junction bases not matched to a gene: 3. The germline CDR1 and CDR2 sequences are MNHEY and SMNVEV (reference sequence). The CDR3 nucleotides read TGTGCCAGCAGTTTAGACCTAGCGGGGTACAATGAGCAGTTCTTC. It is translated as CASSLDLAGYNEQFF.

This clone is a singleton in its sample. The chain employs TRBV5-4 and TRBJ1-1; 7 bases match TRBD1. The CDR3 is 13 amino acids. Looked up from germline, CDR1 is SGHNT and CDR2 is YYREEE (reference sequence). The trim removed 4 bases at V and 3 bases at J, leaving 3 bases unmatched. The CDR3 sequence: CASSPGQDTEAFF. The CDR3 DNA is TGTGCCAGCAGCCCTGGACAGGACACTGAAGCTTTCTTT.

This rearrangement joins TRBV7-2 to TRBJ2-3; the D gene is possibly TRBD2 (6 bases). Germline CDR1 reads SGHTA; CDR2 reads FQGNSA. V lost 0 bases and J lost 0, with 7 bases in between. The CDR3 totals 15 residues. The CDR3 here is CASSLASGSTDTQYF. The CDR3 DNA is TGTGCCAGCAGCTTAGCTAGCGGTAGCACAGATACGCAGTATTTT. The full variable domain, rest sourced from reference TRBV7-2 and TRBJ2-3, is GAGVSQSPSNKVTEKGKDVELRCDPISGHTALYWYRQSLGQGLEFLIYFQGNSAPDKSGLPSDRFSAERTGGSVSTLTIQRTQQEDSAVYLCASSLASGSTDTQYFGPGTRLTVL.

The CDR3 loop reads CASGNTIYF. In nucleotides, the CDR3 is TGTGCTAGTGGAAACACCATATATTTT. The V gene is TRBV12-5, the J gene TRBJ1-3; D call uncertain. V lost 6 bases and J 6 bases, leaving 0 bases between the germline ends. This CDR3 has 9 residues. Germline CDR1 and CDR2: LGHNT and FRNRAP.

This chain uses TRBV18 with TRBJ1-6; no definite D call. CDR1 and CDR2 (germline): KGHSH, LQKENI. The V end lost 3 bases, the J end lost 7 bases, and 13 bases lay between the germline ends. The CDR3 sequence is 15 residues long. CDR3 in amino acids: CASSPGKTSNSPLHF. In nucleotides, the CDR3 is TGTGCCAGCTCACCGGGGAAAACCTCGAATTCACCCCTCCACTTT.

This chain connects TRBV7-3 to TRBJ2-2, with D hard to call. The CDR3 loop spans 14 amino acids. The germline gives CDR1 SGHTA, CDR2 FQGTGA. Trimming cost V 5 bases and J 3 bases, with 10 bases left between them. The CDR3 nucleotides are TGTGCCAGCAGCCCGGGCCCAGACACCGGGGAGCTGTTTTTT. It codes for CASSPGPDTGELFF.

This clone is labeled as medium-sized. This chain uses TRBV7-9 with TRBJ1-2, with a tentative D call TRBD1 (5 bases). This CDR3 has 13 residues. V shed 5 bases and J shed 7 bases, with 14 bases lying between them. The germline V gene has CDR1 SEHNR and CDR2 FQNEAQ (reference sequence). The CDR3 sequence is CASSTERGGGYTF. CDR3 nucleotides: TGTGCCAGCAGCACCGAGAGGGGCGGTGGCTACACCTTC. Drawing the rest from reference TRBV7-9 and TRBJ1-2, the complete variable domain is DTGVSQNPRHKITKRGQNVTFRCDPISEHNRLYWYRQTLGQGPEFLTYFQNEAQLEKSRLLSDRFSAERPKGSFSTLEIQRTEQGDSAMYLCASSTERGGGYTFGSGTRLTVV.

The chain recombines TRBV15 with TRBJ1-1, with unresolved D. Germline V gene lookup returns CDR1 LNHNV and CDR2 YYDKDF (reference sequence). The CDR3 consists of 11 residues. The ends were cut back, 0 bases at V and 6 bases at J, with 2 bases in the middle. In DNA, the CDR3 is TGTGCCACCAGCAGAGATGCTGAAGCTTTCTTT. It translates to CATSRDAEAFF.

The chain has TRBV3-1 (or the pseudogene TRBV3-2) and TRBJ1-5, with D perhaps matching TRBD1 (6 bases). Germline CDR1 and CDR2: LGHDT and YNNKEL (reference sequence). V gave up 0 bases and J gave up 3 bases, with 9 bases separating them. The CDR3 extends over 15 amino acids. Written as DNA, the CDR3 is TGTGCCAGCAGCCAAGACAGGGGTGACAATCAGCCCCAGCATTTT. It yields the protein CASSQDRGDNQPQHF.

The chain couples TRBV5-1 to TRBJ2-7; 7 nucleotides line up with TRBD1. The CDR3 sequence is 13 residues long. Trimming cost V 1 base and J 7 bases; bases outside gene matches: 5. The germline CDR1 and CDR2 sequences are SGHRS and YFSETQ. The CDR3 spells CASSLSTGEEQYF. In nucleotides, the CDR3 is TGCGCCAGCAGCTTGAGCACAGGGGAAGAGCAGTACTTC. Variable domain in full (rest from reference TRBV5-1 and TRBJ2-7): KAGVTQTPRYLIKTRGQQVTLSCSPISGHRSVSWYQQTPGQGLQFLFEYFSETQRNKGNFPGRFSGRQFSNSRSEMNVSTLELGDSALYLCASSLSTGEEQYFGPGTRLTVT.